The 8 T cell receptor beta chains below were found in one sample sequenced in a study of glioma-infiltrating T cells. TCR alpha and beta CDR3 regions were amplified from RNA using iRepertoire nested multiplex PCR. Using its own MiXCR run on the multiplex PCR reads, TCRdb lists one record per CDR3 protein. Of over 80,000 distinct CDR3 sequences in the sample, roughly 40% were seen once. Source material: glioma tissue, nonneoplastic brain tissue, or PBMCs (not recorded which). The receptors were gathered from a human donor with low-grade glioma or glioblastoma, undergoing nonglioma brain surgery, or in good health (not recorded which).

This clonotype was counted many times. The V call is TRBV2, the J call TRBJ2-2; D might be TRBD1 or TRBD2, each matching 5 bases. The CDR3 is 17 residues long. Trimming pared 6 bases from V and 2 bases from J, leaving 19 bases between. Germline V gene data show CDR1 as SNHLY and CDR2 as FYNNEI. CDR3 nucleotides: TGTGCCAGCAGAGAACCTGCCACGGGACCTAACACCGGGGAGCTGTTTTTT. This sequence encodes CASREPATGPNTGELFF.

This chain links TRBV6-5 with TRBJ2-7; 10 bases are a match to TRBD1. The CDR3 loop spans 14 amino acids. V dropped 2 bases and J dropped 5; count of bases not matched to a gene: 3. Germline V gene sequence: CDR1 MNHEY, CDR2 SVGAGI. This chain's CDR3 is CASSYRTGGDEQYF. CDR3 coding DNA: TGTGCCAGCAGTTACCGGACAGGGGGAGACGAGCAGTACTTC.

Turning to this clonotype: One junction end disagrees with the germline gene, perhaps due to a read error. V is TRBV20-1 and J is TRBJ1-6; D gene unclear. Germline V gene data show CDR1 as DFQATT and CDR2 as SNEGSKA (reference sequence). CDR3 length equals 17 residues. Here the CDR3 reads CSASSGRANSYNSPHHF. For the CDR3, the DNA is TGCAGTGCTAGTAGCGGGAGGGCTAACTCCTATAATTCACCCCACCACTTT.

This clonotype was seen more than once but under ten times. The V and J genes are TRBV13 and TRBJ1-2, with D unclear. Deletions cut 6 bases from V and 6 bases from J, with 14 bases between. The germline V gene encodes CDR1 PRHDT and CDR2 FYEKMQ (reference sequence). The CDR3 runs 13 residues. DNA for the CDR3: TGTGCCAGCAGTTTGGTAAAAAGTGATGGCTACACCTTC. Translating gives CASSLVKSDGYTF. Variable domain in full (rest from reference TRBV13 and TRBJ1-2): AAGVIQSPRHLIKEKRETATLKCYPIPRHDTVYWYQQGPGQDPQFLISFYEKMQSDKGSIPDRFSAQQFSDYHSELNMSSLELGDSALYFCASSLVKSDGYTFGSGTRLTVV.

This clonotype was recorded many times. The chain has TRBV20-1 and TRBJ2-1; weak D call: TRBD1 (6 bases). The CDR3 runs to 14 residues. In germline, CDR1 is DFQATT, CDR2 SNEGSKA (reference sequence). Trimming left V 5 bases short and J 6 bases short, with 17 bases between. The CDR3 nucleotides are TGCAGTGCTCAGGGGTTAGCGAGAAGCAATGAGCAGTTCTTC. This translates into CSAQGLARSNEQFF.

V is TRBV4-2 and J is TRBJ2-3; 9 nucleotides line up with TRBD1. Per germline, CDR1 LGHNA and CDR2 YNFKEQ. The CDR3 totals 15 residues. After removal of 5 bases from V and 3 bases from J, the junction contained 6 bases not matched to a gene. CDR3 residues: CASSLTGGATDTQYF. CDR3 sequence (DNA): TGTGCCAGCAGCTTAACAGGGGGCGCGACAGATACGCAGTATTTT.

Note on this clonotype: This may stem from a read error, because a much larger clone lies one nucleotide away. The V and J genes are TRBV29-1 and TRBJ2-1, with 8 bases fitting TRBD2. Trimming cost V 5 bases and J 6 bases; bases outside gene matches: 9. Germline V gene lookup returns CDR1 SQVTM and CDR2 ANQGSEA. CDR3 length: 14 residues. CDR3 region: CSVNPSGGGNEQFF. The CDR3 DNA reads TGCAGCGTTAATCCTTCGGGGGGGGGCAATGAGCAGTTCTTC.

This clonotype was picked up many times. The rearrangement joins TRBV9 to TRBJ1-1; 7 bases map to TRBD1. V gave up 0 bases and J gave up 4 bases; unmatched junction bases: 3. CDR1 is SGDLS and CDR2 is YYNGEE in the germline V gene. CDR3 length: 14 amino acids. The CDR3 region has the DNA TGTGCCAGCAGCGTAGGGACAGGCTTCACTGAAGCTTTCTTT. It codes for CASSVGTGFTEAFF.